This TCR beta chain came from a study of CD8+ T cells in alopecia areata. Cutaneous lymph node cells were pooled, and they were sorted using CD4, CD8alpha, NKG2D, NKG2ACE and other markers. Investigators isolated RNA and reverse transcribed it into cDNA to act as the sequencing template. Some clones are missing from TCRdb's copy, which holds only in-frame ones; the method was immunoSEQ multiplex PCR. Recorded here are about 6,000 clones, none singletons. Trimming took 2 bases from V and 3 from J; bases not matched to a gene: 4. The CDR3 is made up of 16 amino acids. Germline CDR1 reads NNHNN; CDR2 reads SYGAGS (reference sequence). This clone was observed a handful of times. The listed genes are named as in mouse. The CDR3 end is not reached by the read, which stops 4 residues before it; the germline J gene fills it in.

The sample comprised CD8+ T cells sorted from a lymph node. The sequence came from a C3H/HeJ mouse with alopecia areata. Mice of this strain are of MHC haplotype H2-k. V and J are TRBV13-2 and TRBJ2-1; the match to TRBD2 covers 11 bases. The CDR3: CASGEGLGERYAEQFF. The sequenced part of the CDR3 DNA is TGTGCCAGCGGTGAGGGACTGGGGGAGCGCTATGCT.